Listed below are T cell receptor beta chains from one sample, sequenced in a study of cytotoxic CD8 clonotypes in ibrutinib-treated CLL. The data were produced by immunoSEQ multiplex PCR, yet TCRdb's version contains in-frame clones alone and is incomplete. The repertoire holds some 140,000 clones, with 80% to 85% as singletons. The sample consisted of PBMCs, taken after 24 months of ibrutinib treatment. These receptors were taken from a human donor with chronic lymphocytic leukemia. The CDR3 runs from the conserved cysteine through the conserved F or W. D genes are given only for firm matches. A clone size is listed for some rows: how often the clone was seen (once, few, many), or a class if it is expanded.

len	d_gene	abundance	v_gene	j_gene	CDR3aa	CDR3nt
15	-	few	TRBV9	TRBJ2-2	CASSEDRYRDGELFF	TGTGCCAGCAGCGAGGACCGCTATCGGGACGGGGAGCTGTTTTTT
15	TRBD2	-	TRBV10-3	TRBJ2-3	CAISEPGTSADTQYF	TGTGCCATCAGTGAGCCCGGGACTAGCGCCGATACGCAGTATTTT
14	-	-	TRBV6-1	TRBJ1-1	CASSEGGVNTEAFF	TGTGCCAGCAGTGAAGGGGGAGTGAACACTGAAGCTTTCTTT
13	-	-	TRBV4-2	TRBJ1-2	CASSLVGKYGYTF	TGTGCCAGCAGCTTGGTAGGGAAATATGGCTACACCTTC
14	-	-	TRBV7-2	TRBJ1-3	CASSQGTTGNTIYF	TGTGCCAGCAGCCAGGGGACGACTGGAAACACCATATATTTT
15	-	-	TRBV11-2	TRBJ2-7	CASSLVLVAGGEQYF	TGTGCCAGCAGCTTAGTTCTGGTGGCGGGCGGCGAGCAGTACTTC
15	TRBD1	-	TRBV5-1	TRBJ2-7	CASSGTGTATYEQYF	TGCGCCAGCAGCGGAACCGGGACAGCCACCTACGAGCAGTACTTC
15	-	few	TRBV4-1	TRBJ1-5	CASSQVFGFMQPQHF	TGCGCCAGCAGCCAAGTTTTTGGTTTTATGCAGCCCCAGCATTTT
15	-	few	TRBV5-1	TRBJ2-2	CASSSEVSGAGELFF	TGCGCCAGCAGCTCTGAAGTTAGTGGGGCCGGGGAGCTGTTTTTT
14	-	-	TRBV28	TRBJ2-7	CASSLAGAQDEQYF	TGTGCCAGCAGTTTAGCGGGGGCGCAGGACGAGCAGTACTTC
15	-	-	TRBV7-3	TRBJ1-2	CASSLVVSGNYGYTF	TGTGCCAGCAGCTTAGTGGTATCAGGGAACTATGGCTACACCTTC
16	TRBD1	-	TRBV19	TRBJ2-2	CASSTDRGQGIGELFF	TGTGCCAGTAGTACGGACAGGGGGCAGGGGATCGGGGAGCTGTTTTTT
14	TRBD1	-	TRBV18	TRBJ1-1	CASSPDRVNTEAFF	TGTGCCAGCTCACCGGACAGGGTAAACACTGAAGCTTTCTTT
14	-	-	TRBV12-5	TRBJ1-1	CASGLSRRGTEAFF	TGTGCTAGTGGTTTGTCGAGACGGGGCACTGAAGCTTTCTTT
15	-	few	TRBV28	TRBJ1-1	CASSLAAGANTEAFF	TGTGCCAGCAGTTTAGCTGCAGGAGCGAACACTGAAGCTTTCTTT
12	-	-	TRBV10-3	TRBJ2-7	CAISESPSEQYF	TGTGCCATCAGTGAGTCTCCCTCCGAGCAGTACTTC
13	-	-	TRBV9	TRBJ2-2	CASSVVGTGELFF	TGTGCCAGCAGCGTAGTAGGGACCGGGGAGCTGTTTTTT
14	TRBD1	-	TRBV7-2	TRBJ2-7	CASRNDGQGSEQYF	TGTGCCAGCAGGAACGACGGACAGGGCAGCGAGCAGTACTTC
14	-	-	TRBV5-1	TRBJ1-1	CASRRGRENTEAFF	TGCGCCAGCAGAAGGGGCAGGGAAAACACTGAAGCTTTCTTT
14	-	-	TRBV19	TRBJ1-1	CASISGSMNTEAFF	TGTGCCAGTATTTCAGGGAGTATGAACACTGAAGCTTTCTTT
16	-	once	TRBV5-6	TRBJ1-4	CASSLPRGSANEKLFF	TGTGCCAGCAGCCTCCCCCGAGGGTCCGCTAATGAAAAACTGTTTTTT
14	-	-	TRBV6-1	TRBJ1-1	CASSWGEQNTEAFF	TGTGCCAGCAGTTGGGGGGAACAGAACACTGAAGCTTTCTTT
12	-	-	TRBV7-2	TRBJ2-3	CASTRVTDTQYF	TGTGCCAGCACCCGGGTCACAGATACGCAGTATTTT
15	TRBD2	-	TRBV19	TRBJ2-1	CASSIERGIYNEQFF	TGTGCCAGTAGTATTGAGCGGGGGATTTACAATGAGCAGTTCTTC
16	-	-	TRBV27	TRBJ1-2	CASRENRQRPNYGYTF	TGTGCCAGCAGAGAAAACCGACAGCGGCCTAACTATGGCTACACCTTC
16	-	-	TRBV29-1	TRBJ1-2	CSVGDGQTRYNYGYTF	TGCAGCGTTGGGGACGGCCAGACGAGATACAACTATGGCTACACCTTC
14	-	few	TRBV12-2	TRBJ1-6	CASRPRTGNSPLHF	TGTGCAAGTCGCCCCCGGACAGGCAATTCACCCCTCCACTTT
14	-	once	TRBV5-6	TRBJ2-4	CASSLGSRRNIQYF	TGTGCCAGCAGCTTAGGATCTCGCCGAAACATTCAGTACTTC
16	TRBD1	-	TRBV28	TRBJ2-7	CASSLIRLQGAYEQYF	TGTGCCAGCAGTTTGATCAGATTACAGGGGGCCTACGAGCAGTACTTC
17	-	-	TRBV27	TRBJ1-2	CASSLSPLTGALYGYTF	TGTGCCAGCAGTTTATCCCCGCTCACGGGGGCGCTTTATGGCTACACCTTC
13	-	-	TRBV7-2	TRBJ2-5	CASSPPATGLQYF	TGTGCCAGCAGCCCTCCCGCTACCGGGCTCCAGTACTTC
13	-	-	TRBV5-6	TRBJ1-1	CASSLYPQPEAFF	TGTGCCAGCAGCTTGTACCCCCAGCCTGAAGCTTTCTTT
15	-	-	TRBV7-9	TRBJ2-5	CASSLALGLGETQYF	TGTGCCAGCAGCTTAGCGCTGGGTTTAGGAGAGACCCAGTACTTC
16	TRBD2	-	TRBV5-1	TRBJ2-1	CASSLATSGAYNEQFF	TGCGCCAGCAGCTTGGCAACTAGCGGAGCTTACAATGAGCAGTTCTTC
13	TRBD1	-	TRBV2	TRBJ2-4	CASTNGQGSIQYF	TGTGCCAGCACCAATGGACAGGGAAGCATTCAGTACTTC
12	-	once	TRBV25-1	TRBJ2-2	CASSAISGELFF	TGTGCCAGCAGTGCAATTTCTGGGGAGCTGTTTTTT
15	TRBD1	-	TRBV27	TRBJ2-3	CASSRSGTGRDTQYF	TGTGCCAGCAGCCGGTCCGGGACAGGAAGAGATACGCAGTATTTT
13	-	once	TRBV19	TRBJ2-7	CASPGTPDGEQYF	TGTGCCAGTCCCGGGACCCCGGATGGCGAGCAGTACTTC
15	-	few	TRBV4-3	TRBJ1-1	CASSQAGGMNTEAFF	TGCGCCAGCAGCCAAGCCGGGGGAATGAACACTGAAGCTTTCTTT
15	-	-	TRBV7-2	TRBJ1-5	CASSRTPGSNQPQHF	TGTGCCAGCAGCCGCACGCCAGGGAGCAATCAGCCCCAGCATTTT
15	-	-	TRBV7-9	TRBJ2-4	CASSFGTGAKNIQYF	TGTGCCAGCAGCTTTGGGACTGGGGCCAAAAACATTCAGTACTTC
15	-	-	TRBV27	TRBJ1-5	CASSQSGLGNQPQHF	TGTGCCAGCAGTCAGTCCGGGTTAGGGAATCAGCCCCAGCATTTT
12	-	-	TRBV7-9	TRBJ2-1	CASRSTDNEQFF	TGTGCCAGCAGATCTACAGACAATGAGCAGTTCTTC
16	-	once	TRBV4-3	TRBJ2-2	CASSQDYQTNTGELFF	TGCGCCAGCAGCCAAGATTACCAGACGAACACCGGGGAGCTGTTTTTT
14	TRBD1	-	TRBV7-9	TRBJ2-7	CASSFGTGFYEQYF	TGTGCCAGCAGCTTCGGGACAGGGTTCTACGAGCAGTACTTC
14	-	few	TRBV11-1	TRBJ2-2	CASSPMVNTGELFF	TGTGCCAGCAGCCCCATGGTCAACACCGGGGAGCTGTTTTTT